The 18 T cell receptor beta chains presented below share a single source sample, sequenced in a study of blood T cell repertoires in COVID-19. Generated by immunoSEQ multiplex PCR, the TCRdb table keeps only in-frame clones and is missing some. The sample holds 20,000 to 25,000 clones, around nine tenths seen once. Sequenced material: peripheral blood. Every receptor here comes from a human donor with acute or convalescent COVID-19. The donor label of this sample is uncertain.

V usage is TRBV29-1 and J usage is TRBJ1-3; D not certain. The germline V and J ends were trimmed by 4 bases and 0 bases, with 7 bases remaining between them. CDR3 length: 13 residues. Germline lookup yields CDR1 SQVTM and CDR2 ANQGSEA. The CDR3 region is CSVGTVSGNTIYF. DNA of the CDR3: TGCAGCGTTGGAACAGTCTCTGGAAACACCATATATTTT.

This clone was seen only a few times. This chain joins TRBV27 and TRBJ1-2; D gene ambiguous. Trimming took 10 bases from V and 5 from J, leaving 14 bases between them. Looked up from germline, CDR1 is MNHEY and CDR2 is SMNVEV (reference sequence). CDR3 length: 12 amino acids. The CDR3 here is CATREVRYGYTF. CDR3 nucleotide sequence: TGTGCCACTCGCGAGGTACGGTATGGCTACACCTTC.

The J gene is TRBJ2-1, the V gene TRBV5-4, with TRBD1 as a possible D gene (5 bases). Germline CDR1 is SGHNT and CDR2 is YYREEE (reference sequence). CDR3 size: 16 residues. V lost 4 bases and J 1 base, leaving 15 bases between the germline ends. CDR3 in DNA: TGTGCCAGCAGCCCTGCAGGGCTAAATTCCTACAATGAGCAGTTCTTC. Encoded protein: CASSPAGLNSYNEQFF.

The chain joins TRBV18 to TRBJ2-7; 9 bases map to TRBD1. Unmatched junction bases numbered 7, after V lost 1 base and J lost 3 bases. The CDR3 has 16 residues. The V gene's germline CDR1 is KGHSH and CDR2 LQKENI. The CDR3 DNA follows: TGTGCCAGCTCACCACTACAGGGGGCGTCGGTCTACGAGCAGTACTTC. This translates into CASSPLQGASVYEQYF.

The rearrangement uses TRBV7-9 and TRBJ1-1, with TRBD1 matching 7 bases. Losses at the gene ends were 3 bases for V and 4 bases for J; bases not matched to a gene: 8. CDR3 length: 15 amino acids. Germline CDR1 SEHNR, CDR2 FQNEAQ (reference sequence). The CDR3 sequence is CASSFQGVGGTEAFF. Here the CDR3 DNA reads TGTGCCAGCAGCTTTCAGGGGGTGGGTGGCACTGAAGCTTTCTTT. Drawing the rest from reference TRBV7-9 and TRBJ1-1, the complete variable domain is DTGVSQNPRHKITKRGQNVTFRCDPISEHNRLYWYRQTLGQGPEFLTYFQNEAQLEKSRLLSDRFSAERPKGSFSTLEIQRTEQGDSAMYLCASSFQGVGGTEAFFGQGTRLTVV.

V is TRBV3-1 (or the pseudogene TRBV3-2) and J is TRBJ2-1; the D gene is possibly TRBD1 (6 bases). The V and J ends lost 5 bases and 4 bases respectively, with 18 bases between them. The CDR3 extends over 16 amino acids. Germline loops: CDR1 LGHDT, CDR2 YNNKEL (reference sequence). The CDR3 spells CASSTNRAGRYNEQFF. The CDR3 DNA is TGTGCCAGCAGCACCAACAGGGCCGGGCGGTACAATGAGCAGTTCTTC.

The chain links TRBV5-1 to TRBJ1-2; tentative D call: TRBD1 (6 bases). This CDR3 is 17 amino acids long. Trimming left V 0 bases short and J 7 bases short, with 22 bases between. Germline V gene lookup returns CDR1 SGHRS and CDR2 YFSETQ. CDR3 nucleotides: TGCGCCAGCAGCTTGGAGGGACAAGCCGAGATTCGGGGTGGCTACACCTTC. Amino acid sequence: CASSLEGQAEIRGGYTF.

The chain has TRBV9 and TRBJ2-3, with 10 bases identical to TRBD2. The V and J ends lost 4 bases and 3 bases, in that order; junction bases with no gene match: 5. Per germline, CDR1 SGDLS and CDR2 YYNGEE. This CDR3 contains 15 residues. Here the CDR3 DNA reads TGTGCCAGCAGCTCTAGCGGGGGTCGGACAGATACGCAGTATTTT. As protein: CASSSSGGRTDTQYF.

In the case of this clone: The same CDR3 arises from other DNA sequences in this sample as well. V is TRBV30 and J is TRBJ1-5; D is possibly TRBD1 (5 bases). Trimming removed 0 bases at V and 0 bases at J, with 9 bases between. The CDR3 has 15 residues. The germline V gene encodes CDR1 GTSNPN and CDR2 SVGIG (reference sequence). The CDR3 here is CAWSVGAVSNQPQHF. In DNA, the CDR3 is TGTGCCTGGAGTGTTGGGGCGGTTAGCAATCAGCCCCAGCATTTT. Drawing the rest from reference TRBV30 and TRBJ1-5, the complete variable domain is SQTIHQWPATLVQPVGSPLSLECTVEGTSNPNLYWYRQAAGRGLQLLFYSVGIGQISSEVPQNLSASRPQDRQFILSSKKLLLSDSGFYLCAWSVGAVSNQPQHFGDGTRLSIL.

This chain uses TRBV11-1 with TRBJ2-7; TRBD1 aligns across 8 bases. In germline, CDR1 is SGHAT, CDR2 FQDESV (reference sequence). V lost 5 bases, J lost 4 bases, and 4 bases stayed unmatched. The CDR3 is made up of 13 amino acids. This CDR3 is CASSRTGWYEQYF. DNA for the CDR3: TGTGCCAGCAGCCGGACAGGGTGGTACGAGCAGTACTTC.

This chain uses TRBV11-2 with TRBJ2-2; 9 positions match TRBD2. Per the germline V gene, CDR1 is SGHAT and CDR2 is FQNNGV. The CDR3 contains 17 residues. V lost 5 bases to trimming and J lost 7 bases; unmatched junction nucleotides: 14. The CDR3 DNA follows: TGTGCCAGCAGCCGGGGGGTAGCGGGAGACGGCCGCGGGGAGCTGTTTTTT. The encoded protein is CASSRGVAGDGRGELFF.

The table lists this clone with a count of one. This chain links TRBV25-1 with TRBJ2-1, with 13 bases that match TRBD2. CDR1 is MGHDK and CDR2 is SYGVNS in the germline V gene. The CDR3 contains 16 residues. The V gene end was trimmed by 3 bases and the J gene end by 2 bases; junction bases not matched to a gene: 1. DNA for the CDR3: TGTGCCAGCAGTGAGGGACTAGCGGGAACCTACAATGAGCAGTTCTTC. The encoded protein is CASSEGLAGTYNEQFF.

The chain combines TRBV7-8 with TRBJ1-6; 10 bases align to TRBD1. Trimming took 2 bases from V and 4 from J; bases not matched to a gene: 17. Germline V gives CDR1 SGHVS, CDR2 FQNEAQ. The CDR3 has 21 residues. CDR3 bases: TGTGCCAGCAGCTTATGGGCCCACCGGGACAGGGGCGTAATATATAATTCACCCCTCCACTTT. It codes for CASSLWAHRDRGVIYNSPLHF.

A single count supports this clone. This chain connects TRBV9 to TRBJ2-3; a possible D gene is TRBD1 (6 bases). The CDR3 extends over 16 amino acids. The germline V and J ends were trimmed by 0 bases and 1 base, with 12 bases remaining between them. Per germline, CDR1 SGDLS and CDR2 YYNGEE. The CDR3 reads CASSVGTKGGTDTQYF. The DNA for the CDR3 is TGTGCCAGCAGCGTAGGTACGAAGGGGGGCACAGATACGCAGTATTTT.

In DNA, the CDR3 is TGTGCCAGCAGCCTAGGTAGCTCCTACAATGAGCAGTTCTTC. Its protein is CASSLGSSYNEQFF. V and J are TRBV7-6 and TRBJ2-1; D is unclear. This CDR3 region has 14 residues. Germline V gene data show CDR1 as SGHVS and CDR2 as FNYEAQ. Trimming stripped 5 bases from V and 0 bases from J, with 8 bases between.

The J gene is TRBJ2-1, the V gene TRBV20-1, with no clear D. Trimming shortened V by 1 base and J by 13 bases, and 11 bases separated the two germline ends. From germline, CDR1 is DFQATT and CDR2 SNEGSKA (reference sequence). The CDR3 contains 11 residues. The CDR3 loop is CSARVQTGQFF. The CDR3 DNA follows: TGCAGTGCTAGAGTACAGACCGGACAGTTCTTC.

This clone was detected a few times. J is TRBJ1-6 and V is TRBV5-6, with D uncertain. CDR3 length equals 15 residues. From germline, CDR1 is SGHDT and CDR2 YYEEEE. Trimming stripped 1 base from V and 5 bases from J, with 10 bases between. The chain's CDR3 is CASSLLGRDNSPLHF. CDR3 sequence (DNA): TGTGCCAGCAGCTTGCTGGGGAGGGATAATTCACCCCTCCACTTT.

The V and J genes are TRBV19 and TRBJ2-6; perhaps TRBD1 as D (7 bases). Trimming stripped 3 bases from V and 3 bases from J, with 15 bases between. The CDR3 loop spans 17 amino acids. Germline V gene lookup returns CDR1 LNHDA and CDR2 SQIVND (reference sequence). CDR3: CASSILAGGRGANVLTF. The CDR3 nucleotides read TGTGCCAGTAGTATTTTGGCAGGGGGGCGTGGGGCCAACGTCCTGACTTTC.